Listed here are 20 T cell receptor beta chains from one sample, sequenced in a study of shared clonotypes between healthy human individuals. The repertoire was sequenced with immunoSEQ multiplex PCR; TCRdb's copy has only in-frame clones and lacks some. The table records approximately 470,000 clones, roughly 80% of them present only once. What was sequenced was PBMCs. The receptors come from a woman aged 40 to 55 in good health. Some clones in this sample may be carry-over from other donors' samples.

Here the CDR3 DNA reads TGTGCCAGCAGGCCCCAGGGGGGCGGGATGTTTTACGAGCAGTACTTC. Translation: CASRPQGGGMFYEQYF. V and J are TRBV28 and TRBJ2-7; possible D gene TRBD1, 7 bases. This CDR3 spans 16 amino acids. Germline V lookup: CDR1 MDHEN, CDR2 SYDVKM. The V gene lost 6 bases and the J gene lost 4 bases, with 22 bases spanning the gap.

The rearrangement links TRBV6-6 to TRBJ1-5; no firm D call. The length of the CDR3 is 15 residues. The germline V gene has CDR1 MNHNY and CDR2 SVGAGI (reference sequence). V lost 0 bases, J lost 0 bases, and 6 bases lay in between. CDR3 region: CASSYSADSNQPQHF. CDR3 sequence (DNA): TGTGCCAGCAGTTACTCAGCGGATAGCAATCAGCCCCAGCATTTT.

This clone showed up just a few times. The V and J genes are TRBV19 and TRBJ2-1; 8 nucleotides line up with TRBD2. CDR3 length: 16 amino acids. Per the germline V gene, CDR1 is LNHDA and CDR2 is SQIVND (reference sequence). Germline trimming cut 9 bases from V and 3 bases from J; bases unmatched to any gene: 13. In DNA form, the CDR3 reads TGTGCCAGCGATGAGGGAGGCGGGAGGTTCTACAATGAGCAGTTCTTC. Protein sequence: CASDEGGGRFYNEQFF.

The chain has TRBV27 and TRBJ1-1; possibly TRBD1 for D (6 bases). Germline V gene data show CDR1 as MNHEY and CDR2 as SMNVEV (reference sequence). The CDR3 loop spans 13 amino acids. V lost 6 bases to trimming and J lost 3 bases, with 11 bases between them. The CDR3 region is CASRDTGYTEAFF. CDR3 DNA: TGTGCCAGCAGGGATACAGGGTACACTGAAGCTTTCTTT.

This chain links TRBV9 with TRBJ1-2; D ambiguous. V gave up 2 bases and J gave up 0 bases, with 5 bases separating them. This CDR3 is 13 amino acids long. CDR1 and CDR2 from the germline V gene are SGDLS and YYNGEE. This chain's CDR3 is CASSVDTNYGYTF. CDR3 DNA sequence: TGTGCCAGCAGCGTGGATACTAACTATGGCTACACCTTC. Using reference TRBV9 and TRBJ1-2 for the parts outside the CDR3, the full variable domain is DSGVTQTPKHLITATGQRVTLRCSPRSGDLSVYWYQQSLDQGLQFLIQYYNGEERAKGNILERFSAQQFPDLHSELNLSSLELGDSALYFCASSVDTNYGYTFGSGTRLTVV.

The V call is TRBV15, the J call TRBJ1-1, with D perhaps matching TRBD1 (6 bases). This CDR3 is 14 amino acids long. V shed 0 bases and J shed 4 bases, with 9 bases lying between them. CDR1 is LNHNV and CDR2 is YYDKDF in the germline V gene (reference sequence). CDR3: CATSRDQGTTEAFF. The DNA for the CDR3 is TGTGCCACCAGCAGAGACCAGGGGACCACTGAAGCTTTCTTT.

This clone is a singleton in its sample. This rearrangement joins TRBV10-3 to TRBJ1-1; the D is unclear. This CDR3 has 13 residues. Trimming took off 7 bases at V and 7 bases at J, with 16 bases between the two ends. CDR1 is ENHRY and CDR2 is SYGVKD in the germline V gene. The CDR3 DNA is TGTGCCATCACCCCGGGCTCTAGGATTGAAGCTTTCTTT. It codes for CAITPGSRIEAFF.

The V call is TRBV5-1, the J call TRBJ2-3; TRBD2 matches at 9 bases. The germline V gene encodes CDR1 SGHRS and CDR2 YFSETQ. V was clipped by 7 bases and J by 2 bases; unmatched bases: 5. The CDR3 sequence is 14 residues long. CDR3 in amino acids: CASSGLANTDTQYF. In nucleotides, the CDR3 is TGCGCCAGCTCGGGACTAGCAAACACAGATACGCAGTATTTT.

This rearrangement joins TRBV5-6 to TRBJ2-2; D is unresolved. Germline V gene sequence: CDR1 SGHDT, CDR2 YYEEEE. The germline V and J ends were trimmed by 0 bases and 0 bases, with 6 bases remaining between them. This CDR3 is 15 amino acids long. The CDR3 here is CASSLGAANTGELFF. In DNA form, the CDR3 reads TGTGCCAGCAGCTTGGGTGCGGCGAACACCGGGGAGCTGTTTTTT.

Comment on this clone: This is likely an artifact of a read error, given a far larger clone one base away. J is TRBJ1-2 and V is TRBV28; 9 bases align to TRBD1. Per germline, CDR1 MDHEN and CDR2 SYDVKM. The CDR3 length is 15 residues. J was trimmed by 6 bases and V by 11 bases; bases with no gene match: 16. DNA of the CDR3: TGTGCCGGCACCACCTATGGACAGGGGAGGCATGGCTACACCTTC. Its protein product is CAGTTYGQGRHGYTF.

The chain combines TRBV28 with TRBJ2-7; no reliable D call. Germline V gene data show CDR1 as MDHEN and CDR2 as SYDVKM. V gave up 3 bases and J gave up 11 bases, with 8 bases separating them. This CDR3 has 10 residues. The CDR3, as DNA: TGTGCCAGCAGTTTTCCTTGGGAGTACTTC. It encodes CASSFPWEYF.

The chain couples TRBV28 to TRBJ2-7; 9 bases are shared with TRBD2. The CDR3 runs 19 residues. Trimming at V came to 2 bases and at J to 0 bases, leaving 14 bases not matched to a gene. Germline V gene lookup returns CDR1 MDHEN and CDR2 SYDVKM. This chain's CDR3 is CASSLARTSERTYSYEQYF. The CDR3 nucleotides are TGTGCCAGCAGTTTAGCCCGGACTAGCGAGAGGACCTACTCCTACGAGCAGTACTTC.

The chain has TRBV4-1 and TRBJ2-6; the D gene is possibly TRBD1 (6 bases). Germline CDR1 and CDR2: MGHRA and YSYEKL. The V end lost 1 base, the J end lost 0 bases, and 16 bases lay between the germline ends. The CDR3 is made up of 19 amino acids. DNA for the CDR3: TGCGCCAGCAGCCAAGCCCCGGGACATTCCCTCTCTGGGGCCAACGTCCTGACTTTC. Its protein product is CASSQAPGHSLSGANVLTF.

This chain links TRBV7-2 with TRBJ2-7; 8 bases match TRBD2. With V trimmed by 5 bases and J by 7 bases, 7 bases remained unmatched. The V gene's germline CDR1 is SGHTA and CDR2 FQGNSA. The CDR3 has 13 residues. In nucleotides, the CDR3 is TGTGCCAGCAGCCAAGGGACTAGTCGGGAGCAGTACTTC. Translated, it gives CASSQGTSREQYF.

The genes are TRBV7-8 and TRBJ1-4, with D possibly matching TRBD1 (5 bases). Germline loops: CDR1 SGHVS, CDR2 FQNEAQ. The CDR3 spans 17 residues. With 3 bases removed from V and 6 bases from J, the gap between germline ends came to 20 bases. CDR3 loop: CASSLGGIRGGYEKLFF. The CDR3 nucleotides are TGTGCCAGCAGCTTGGGGGGAATTCGGGGAGGCTATGAAAAACTGTTTTTT.

A note on this clone: This likely came from a read error, as a far larger clone is one base away. The sample has other DNA sequences that encode this CDR3 too. V is TRBV10-1 and J is TRBJ2-3; D uncertain. Germline CDR1 reads WNHNN; CDR2 reads SYGVQD (reference sequence). V lost 4 bases and J lost 0, with 11 bases in between. CDR3 length: 15 residues. CDR3 DNA: TGCGCCAGCAGTGGACGGGCGGTTAGCACAGATACGCAGTATTTT. Its protein is CASSGRAVSTDTQYF.

The V and J genes are TRBV11-2 and TRBJ2-5; the match to TRBD2 covers 9 bases. Trimming cost V 7 bases and J 7 bases; bases outside gene matches: 22. There are 18 residues in the CDR3. Germline V lookup: CDR1 SGHAT, CDR2 FQNNGV. The CDR3 loop is CASTLGGLAGGFIGTQYF. The CDR3 DNA reads as TGTGCCAGCACTCTTGGGGGGCTGGCGGGAGGGTTCATAGGGACCCAGTACTTC.

A note on this clone: A far more abundant clone sits one base away, making this likely a read error. V gene TRBV4-1 combines with J gene TRBJ1-2; a possible D gene is TRBD1 (5 bases). Germline V gene data show CDR1 as MGHRA and CDR2 as YSYEKL. The CDR3 covers 13 residues. Trimming removed 4 bases from V and 7 bases from J, with 13 bases in between. CDR3 amino acids: CASSLNRFRGYTF. The CDR3 region has the DNA TGCGCCAGCAGCCTAAACAGGTTCCGTGGCTACACCTTC.

The V gene is TRBV9, the J gene TRBJ2-2, with D tentatively TRBD1 (6 bases). This CDR3 has 17 residues. Germline-derived CDR1 and CDR2 are SGDLS and YYNGEE. V lost 2 bases and J lost 0, with 14 bases in between. CDR3 sequence: CASSVPRTESNTGELFF. CDR3 DNA sequence: TGTGCCAGCAGCGTTCCTAGGACAGAATCGAACACCGGGGAGCTGTTTTTT.

This chain uses TRBV28 with TRBJ2-7; D unresolved. The V gene's germline CDR1 is MDHEN and CDR2 SYDVKM. The CDR3 consists of 14 residues. Trimming pared 5 bases from V and 2 bases from J, leaving 13 bases between. This CDR3 is CASSQMTEPYEQYF. For the CDR3, the DNA is TGTGCCAGCAGTCAGATGACCGAACCCTACGAGCAGTACTTC.